This passage covers 23 T cell receptor beta chains from one sample sequenced in a study of blood T cell repertoires in COVID-19. Here immunoSEQ multiplex PCR was the method, and the copy in TCRdb shows in-frame clones only, minus some. The sample holds some 76,000 clones, roughly 80% seen once. The sequenced sample consisted of peripheral blood. These receptors originate from a woman between 55 and 75 years old with acute or convalescent COVID-19.

The chain carries TRBV27 and TRBJ1-3, with D uncertain. The V and J ends lost 3 bases and 4 bases respectively, with 7 bases between them. The CDR3 runs 13 residues. Germline V gene lookup returns CDR1 MNHEY and CDR2 SMNVEV (reference sequence). The CDR3 reads CASSLYSGNTIYF. The DNA for the CDR3 is TGTGCCAGCAGTTTGTATTCCGGAAACACCATATATTTT.

CDR3 sequence (DNA): TGTGCCAGCAGTTCCGGGACTAGCTGGGAGACCCAGTACTTC. This translates into CASSSGTSWETQYF. V is TRBV6-5 and J is TRBJ2-5; TRBD2 aligns across 9 bases. The CDR3 length is 14 residues. J was trimmed by 5 bases and V by 4 bases; bases with no gene match: 5. Germline CDR1 MNHEY, CDR2 SVGAGI.

This chain uses TRBV6-2 or TRBV6-3 with TRBJ2-1, with 8 bases aligning to TRBD2. The CDR3 spans 18 residues. V was clipped by 4 bases and J by 0 bases; unmatched bases: 11. CDR1 is MNHEY and CDR2 is SVGEGT in the germline V gene. Here the CDR3 DNA reads TGTGCCAGCAGTTTTAGCGGGAACCACCCGAGCTCCTACAATGAGCAGTTCTTC. It translates to CASSFSGNHPSSYNEQFF.

The V gene is TRBV29-1, the J gene TRBJ2-3; 13 bases are a match to TRBD2. The V segment lost 7 bases and the J segment 0 bases; nucleotides outside the gene matches: 10. The CDR3 spans 17 residues. Germline V CDR1 and CDR2: SQVTM, ANQGSEA. CDR3 in amino acids: CSAAGTSGVTSTDTQYF. The CDR3 DNA reads TGCAGCGCCGCCGGGACTAGCGGGGTTACTAGCACAGATACGCAGTATTTT.

The V gene is TRBV7-2, the J gene TRBJ2-3; 7 nucleotides match TRBD2. The CDR3 consists of 11 residues. The trim removed 8 bases at V and 4 bases at J, leaving 0 bases unmatched. CDR1 and CDR2 (germline): SGHTA, FQGNSA. For the CDR3, the DNA is TGTGCCAGCGGGGGGGCAGATACGCAGTATTTT. Protein product: CASGGADTQYF.

This clone has just one count. V usage is TRBV30 and J usage is TRBJ2-3, with 9 bases lining up with TRBD1. From germline, CDR1 is GTSNPN and CDR2 SVGIG (reference sequence). The V gene end was trimmed by 1 base and the J gene end by 6 bases; junction bases not matched to a gene: 8. The CDR3 covers 15 residues. The CDR3 region has the DNA TGTGCCTGGAGTGCGGGGACAGGGCAGTCGGATACGCAGTATTTT. Protein sequence: CAWSAGTGQSDTQYF.

J is TRBJ1-4 and V is TRBV30; the D gene is possibly TRBD1 (5 bases). This CDR3 is built from 14 residues. Trimming pared 5 bases from V and 8 bases from J, leaving 18 bases between. CDR1 and CDR2 (germline): GTSNPN, SVGIG (reference sequence). CDR3 amino acids: CAWATGGVGEKLFF. CDR3 in DNA: TGTGCCTGGGCGACCGGGGGGGTTGGGGAAAAACTGTTTTTT.

This chain links TRBV7-2 with TRBJ2-1, with no clear D. The CDR3 runs to 15 residues. V lost 1 base to trimming and J lost 0 bases, with 7 bases between them. CDR1 and CDR2 from the germline V gene are SGHTA and FQGNSA. CDR3 bases: TGTGCCAGCAGCTTAGATCAGAACTCCTACAATGAGCAGTTCTTC. This codes for CASSLDQNSYNEQFF.

This clone is a singleton in its sample. The J gene is TRBJ1-2, the V gene TRBV13; tentatively, D is TRBD1 (5 bases). The CDR3 contains 14 residues. V lost 3 bases, J lost 4 bases, and 12 bases lay in between. The germline gives CDR1 PRHDT, CDR2 FYEKMQ (reference sequence). The CDR3 bases are TGTGCCAGCAGCTTGCTCGTCGGGGGCTATGGCTACACCTTC. This sequence encodes CASSLLVGGYGYTF.

This clone was seen only once. The V and J genes are TRBV24-1 and TRBJ2-5, with a possible D match to TRBD1 (6 bases). V lost 4 bases and J lost 2, with 16 bases in between. From germline, CDR1 is KGHDR and CDR2 SFDVKD. The CDR3 length is 16 residues. The CDR3 here is CATSDKVNDRQETQYF. CDR3 DNA: TGTGCCACCAGTGACAAAGTTAATGACAGGCAAGAGACCCAGTACTTC.

The sample holds one count of this clone. The rearrangement joins TRBV6-1 to TRBJ1-1; D perhaps matches TRBD1 (5 bases). The CDR3 runs 13 residues. The germline V gene encodes CDR1 MNHNS and CDR2 SASEGT. Trimming took off 3 bases at V and 7 bases at J, with 12 bases between the two ends. The CDR3 DNA follows: TGTGCCAGCAGTGATATGATAGACAGTGAAGCTTTCTTT. It codes for CASSDMIDSEAFF.

The rearrangement links TRBV3-1 (or the pseudogene TRBV3-2) to TRBJ1-3; perhaps TRBD1 as D (5 bases). The germline CDR1 and CDR2 sequences are LGHDT and YNNKEL (reference sequence). Trimming cost V 5 bases and J 4 bases, with 6 bases left between them. The CDR3 consists of 12 residues. CDR3: CASSRQGNTIYF. Here the CDR3 DNA reads TGTGCCAGCAGCAGACAGGGAAACACCATATATTTT.

The chain has TRBV7-2 and TRBJ2-3; possibly TRBD1 for D (5 bases). The CDR3 is made up of 13 amino acids. Germline assignment: CDR1 SGHTA and CDR2 FQGNSA. V was shortened by 2 bases and J by 5 bases, with 8 bases between the two germline ends. CDR3 nucleotide sequence: TGTGCCAGCAGCTTACTAGACAGAGATACGCAGTATTTT. Translation gives CASSLLDRDTQYF. Supplemented by reference TRBV7-2 and TRBJ2-3, the full variable domain reads GAGVSQSPSNKVTEKGKDVELRCDPISGHTALYWYRQSLGQGLEFLIYFQGNSAPDKSGLPSDRFSAERTGGSVSTLTIQRTQQEDSAVYLCASSLLDRDTQYFGPGTRLTVL.

The rearrangement links TRBV9 to TRBJ2-3; 8 bases align to TRBD2. This CDR3 region has 15 residues. With 0 bases clipped from V and 1 base from J, the junction kept 1 base outside the gene matches. Per the germline V gene, CDR1 is SGDLS and CDR2 is YYNGEE. The DNA of the CDR3 is TGTGCCAGCAGCGTAGAGGGACTAGGCACAGATACGCAGTATTTT. Its protein product is CASSVEGLGTDTQYF.

The chain joins TRBV7-2 to TRBJ1-5; 7 nucleotides line up with TRBD1. The germline V gene has CDR1 SGHTA and CDR2 FQGNSA. V was clipped by 0 bases and J by 6 bases; unmatched bases: 14. The CDR3 has 18 residues. CDR3 DNA sequence: TGTGCCAGCAGCTTAGCCTCCCGACAGGGAGAGTCCGGTCAGCCCCAGCATTTT. Its translation is CASSLASRQGESGQPQHF.

The chain couples TRBV24-1 to TRBJ1-5, with 7 bases lining up with TRBD1. V shed 2 bases and J 3 bases; nucleotides not matched to a gene: 9. The CDR3 runs 17 residues. Germline assignment: CDR1 KGHDR and CDR2 SFDVKD. This CDR3 is CATSDSRRGPLNQPQHF. Written as DNA, the CDR3 is TGTGCCACCAGTGATTCGCGAAGGGGGCCCCTCAATCAGCCCCAGCATTTT.

The chain combines TRBV4-3 with TRBJ1-6; unclear D gene. From germline, CDR1 is LGHNA and CDR2 YSLEER. V was pared by 0 bases and J by 4 bases, with 13 bases between. CDR3 size: 17 residues. DNA for the CDR3: TGCGCCAGCAGCCAAGATCTGGTTGGTCAGTATAATTCACCCCTCCACTTT. Residues: CASSQDLVGQYNSPLHF.

This clone was picked up one time. The chain links TRBV5-1 to TRBJ2-3, with 7 bases lining up with TRBD2. This CDR3 comprises 15 residues. Trimming cost V 3 bases and J 1 base; bases outside gene matches: 5. Germline CDR1 and CDR2: SGHRS and YFSETQ. The CDR3 nucleotides read TGCGCCAGCAGCTCCCTAACTAGCGGCACAGATACGCAGTATTTT. This encodes CASSSLTSGTDTQYF.

The rearrangement links TRBV14 to TRBJ2-5; no definite D call. The CDR3 runs to 13 residues. Trimming removed 1 base at V and 5 bases at J, with 8 bases between. Germline V gene data show CDR1 as SGHDN and CDR2 as FVKESK. The CDR3 region has the DNA TGTGCCAGCAGCCAAGGAGTATTGGAGACCCAGTACTTC. Its protein product is CASSQGVLETQYF.

The chain links TRBV10-3 to TRBJ2-3; TRBD1 matches 8 bases. V gave up 2 bases and J gave up 5 bases; unmatched junction bases: 3. In germline, CDR1 is ENHRY, CDR2 SYGVKD. The CDR3 contains 14 residues. The CDR3 nucleotides read TGTGCCATCAGTGAGGGACAGGGAGTAGATACGCAGTATTTT. It is translated as CAISEGQGVDTQYF.

This chain connects TRBV25-1 to TRBJ2-2, with 8 bases identical to TRBD1. Per the germline V gene, CDR1 is MGHDK and CDR2 is SYGVNS. The CDR3 runs to 14 residues. V trimming: 3 bases; J trimming: 7 bases; junction bases outside the gene matches: 4. The CDR3 sequence: CASSDRGQFGELFF. Here the CDR3 DNA reads TGTGCCAGCAGTGACAGGGGGCAATTCGGGGAGCTGTTTTTT. Using reference TRBV25-1 and TRBJ2-2 for the parts outside the CDR3, the full variable domain is EADIYQTPRYLVIGTGKKITLECSQTMGHDKMYWYQQDPGMELHLIHYSYGVNSTEKGDLSSESTVSRIRTEHFPLTLESARPSHTSQYLCASSDRGQFGELFFGEGSRLTVL.

This clone was recorded once. The chain has TRBV9 and TRBJ2-2; 10 bases map to TRBD1. V was clipped by 5 bases and J by 4 bases; unmatched bases: 11. The CDR3 runs 17 residues. CDR1 and CDR2 (germline): SGDLS, YYNGEE. The CDR3 nucleotides read TGTGCCAGCAGGAGGGAACCGGGACAGGGGACCACCGGGGAGCTGTTTTTT. It encodes CASRREPGQGTTGELFF.

V usage is TRBV6-6 and J usage is TRBJ2-7; 8 positions match TRBD1. Trimming removed 0 bases from V and 3 bases from J; junction bases left unmatched: 7. Germline V gives CDR1 MNHNY, CDR2 SVGAGI (reference sequence). CDR3 length: 16 amino acids. CDR3 amino acids: CASSYSSPGQDYEQYF. As DNA, the CDR3 is TGTGCCAGCAGTTACTCGTCCCCGGGACAGGACTACGAGCAGTACTTC.